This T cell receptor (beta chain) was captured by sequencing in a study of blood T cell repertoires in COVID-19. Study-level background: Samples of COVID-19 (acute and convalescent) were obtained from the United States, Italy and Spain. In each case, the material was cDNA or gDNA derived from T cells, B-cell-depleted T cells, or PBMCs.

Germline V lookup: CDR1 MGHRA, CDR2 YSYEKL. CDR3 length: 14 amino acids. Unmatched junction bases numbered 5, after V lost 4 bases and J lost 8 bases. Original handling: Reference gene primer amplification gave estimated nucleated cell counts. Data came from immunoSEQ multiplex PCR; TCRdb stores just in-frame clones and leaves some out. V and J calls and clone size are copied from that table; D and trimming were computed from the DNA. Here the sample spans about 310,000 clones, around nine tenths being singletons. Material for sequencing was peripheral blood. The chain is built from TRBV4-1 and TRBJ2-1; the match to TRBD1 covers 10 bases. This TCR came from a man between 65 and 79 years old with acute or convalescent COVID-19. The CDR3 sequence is CASSRGQGEYEQFF. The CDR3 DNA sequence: TGCGCCAGCAGCCGTGGACAGGGGGAATATGAGCAGTTCTTC.